These T cell receptor beta chains were read from a single sample in a study of T cell repertoires in cytomegalovirus infection. Their antigens are not known. TCRdb passed the reads through MiXCR, listing each CDR3 protein once. The sample has about 280,000 distinct CDR3 sequences; less than 25% are singletons. The sequencing used cultured PBMCs, collected from culture after CMV antigen stimulation. The origin of the receptors is a human donor in good health (CMV status not recorded). Some clones in this sample may be carry-over from other donors' samples. The CDR3 runs from the conserved cysteine through the conserved F or W. A D gene is named only where the DNA matches it firmly. Expanded clones get a size class; other rows say once, few or many, or leave the size out.

len: 16
j_gene: TRBJ2-5
d_gene: TRBD2
v_gene: TRBV6-2/TRBV6-3
abundance: -
CDR3aa: CASSYFTSGKGETQYF
CDR3nt: TGTGCCAGCAGCTACTTTACTAGCGGGAAGGGGGAGACCCAGTACTTC

len: 15
j_gene: TRBJ2-1
d_gene: TRBD1
v_gene: TRBV7-3
abundance: many
CDR3aa: CASSRQGARGNEQFF
CDR3nt: TGTGCCAGCAGCCGACAGGGGGCGCGCGGCAATGAGCAGTTCTTC

len: 18
j_gene: TRBJ2-1
d_gene: -
v_gene: TRBV12-3/TRBV12-4
abundance: once
CDR3aa: CASSSFTRPSSSYNEQFF
CDR3nt: TGTGCCAGCAGTTCTTTCACTAGGCCCAGTAGCTCCTACAATGAGCAGTTCTTC

len: 15
j_gene: TRBJ2-3
d_gene: -
v_gene: TRBV7-9
abundance: -
CDR3aa: CASSLGRAHTDTQYF
CDR3nt: TGTGCCAGCAGCTTAGGAAGGGCACACACAGATACGCAGTATTTT

len: 14
j_gene: TRBJ2-7
d_gene: -
v_gene: TRBV19
abundance: few
CDR3aa: CASSIRGIGSEQYF
CDR3nt: TGTGCCAGTAGTATTCGAGGAATCGGGAGCGAGCAGTACTTC

len: 16
j_gene: TRBJ1-4
d_gene: TRBD1
v_gene: TRBV5-1
abundance: few
CDR3aa: CASSRDSPATNEKLFF
CDR3nt: TGCGCCAGCAGCCGGGACAGCCCCGCAACTAATGAAAAACTGTTTTTT

len: 14
j_gene: TRBJ2-7
d_gene: TRBD1
v_gene: TRBV27
abundance: -
CDR3aa: CASSLGTGGTEQYF
CDR3nt: TGTGCCAGCAGTTTAGGGACAGGGGGCACCGAGCAGTACTTC

len: 13
j_gene: TRBJ2-7
d_gene: -
v_gene: TRBV7-6
abundance: many
CDR3aa: CASSLAASYEQYF
CDR3nt: TGTGCCAGCAGCTTAGCAGCGTCCTACGAGCAGTACTTC

len: 17
j_gene: TRBJ2-1
d_gene: TRBD2
v_gene: TRBV7-2
abundance: -
CDR3aa: CASSTLGLAGGLSEQFF
CDR3nt: TGTGCCAGCAGCACTCTGGGACTAGCGGGAGGGCTTAGTGAGCAGTTCTTC

len: 15
j_gene: TRBJ2-1
d_gene: -
v_gene: TRBV7-2
abundance: many
CDR3aa: CASSLRLVEYNEQFF
CDR3nt: TGTGCCAGCAGCTTGAGACTAGTGGAGTACAATGAGCAGTTCTTC

len: 14
j_gene: TRBJ2-5
d_gene: TRBD1
v_gene: TRBV20-1
abundance: -
CDR3aa: CSATLGQAQETQYF
CDR3nt: TGCAGTGCTACGTTAGGACAGGCGCAAGAGACCCAGTACTTC

len: 13
j_gene: TRBJ1-1
d_gene: -
v_gene: TRBV9
abundance: few
CDR3aa: CASSGTAYTEAFF
CDR3nt: TGTGCCAGCAGCGGGACAGCATACACTGAAGCTTTCTTT

len: 12
j_gene: TRBJ2-7
d_gene: -
v_gene: TRBV12-3/TRBV12-4
abundance: many
CDR3aa: CASSLSVYEQYF
CDR3nt: TGTGCCAGCAGTTTGTCAGTCTACGAGCAGTACTTC

len: 15
j_gene: TRBJ1-1
d_gene: -
v_gene: TRBV28
abundance: few
CDR3aa: CASSPPGRPNTEAFF
CDR3nt: TGTGCCAGCAGCCCGCCAGGCCGACCTAACACTGAAGCTTTCTTT

len: 14
j_gene: TRBJ1-4
d_gene: TRBD1
v_gene: TRBV7-6
abundance: few
CDR3aa: CASSLEGGWEKLFF
CDR3nt: TGTGCCAGCAGCTTAGAAGGGGGCTGGGAAAAACTGTTTTTT

len: 11
j_gene: TRBJ1-1
d_gene: -
v_gene: TRBV6-2/TRBV6-3
abundance: -
CDR3aa: CASRLTYEAFF
CDR3nt: TGTGCCAGCAGATTAACATATGAAGCTTTCTTT

len: 13
j_gene: TRBJ2-3
d_gene: -
v_gene: TRBV3-1
abundance: -
CDR3aa: CASSSWGTDTQYF
CDR3nt: TGTGCCAGCTCGTCGTGGGGCACAGATACGCAGTATTTT

len: 14
j_gene: TRBJ2-7
d_gene: -
v_gene: TRBV7-2
abundance: few
CDR3aa: CASSSPGLQHEQYF
CDR3nt: TGTGCCAGCAGCTCACCGGGACTTCAACACGAGCAGTACTTC

len: 17
j_gene: TRBJ2-1
d_gene: TRBD2
v_gene: TRBV6-2/TRBV6-3
abundance: few
CDR3aa: CASSYLAGVSSANEQFF
CDR3nt: TGTGCCAGCAGTTACCTCGCGGGAGTTTCGAGCGCGAATGAGCAGTTCTTC

len: 16
j_gene: TRBJ2-1
d_gene: -
v_gene: TRBV4-3
abundance: -
CDR3aa: CASSRSPGTTIGEQFF
CDR3nt: TGCGCCAGCAGCCGAAGTCCCGGGACGACGATAGGTGAGCAGTTCTTC

len: 20
j_gene: TRBJ2-6
d_gene: TRBD2
v_gene: TRBV6-2/TRBV6-3
abundance: few
CDR3aa: CASSSDSLAGMSSGANVLTF
CDR3nt: TGTGCCAGCAGTTCTGACAGCCTAGCGGGTATGAGCTCTGGGGCCAACGTCCTGACTTTC

len: 14
j_gene: TRBJ2-1
d_gene: -
v_gene: TRBV6-5
abundance: few
CDR3aa: CASSSNNRDNEQFF
CDR3nt: TGTGCCAGCAGTTCCAATAACAGAGACAATGAGCAGTTCTTC

len: 14
j_gene: TRBJ1-1
d_gene: -
v_gene: TRBV7-9
abundance: many
CDR3aa: CASCKGHKNTEAFF
CDR3nt: TGTGCCAGCTGCAAGGGACACAAGAACACTGAAGCTTTCTTT

len: 15
j_gene: TRBJ2-3
d_gene: TRBD2
v_gene: TRBV20-1
abundance: -
CDR3aa: CSAKGLAGGEHTQYF
CDR3nt: TGCAGTGCAAAGGGACTAGCGGGAGGGGAACATACGCAGTATTTT

len: 16
j_gene: TRBJ2-3
d_gene: -
v_gene: TRBV12-3/TRBV12-4
abundance: many
CDR3aa: CASSLVAGVLTDTQYF
CDR3nt: TGTGCCAGCAGTTTAGTAGCTGGGGTTCTGACAGATACGCAGTATTTT

len: 16
j_gene: TRBJ2-1
d_gene: TRBD2
v_gene: TRBV5-1
abundance: -
CDR3aa: CASSLARLAGSNEQFF
CDR3nt: TGCGCCAGCAGCTTGGCCCGTCTAGCGGGGAGCAATGAGCAGTTCTTC

len: 17
j_gene: TRBJ2-2
d_gene: -
v_gene: TRBV4-1
abundance: many
CDR3aa: CASSQDQGRLVTGELFF
CDR3nt: TGCGCCAGCAGCCAAGATCAGGGGCGACTGGTCACCGGGGAGCTGTTTTTT

len: 15
j_gene: TRBJ2-1
d_gene: -
v_gene: TRBV7-8
abundance: medium-sized
CDR3aa: CASSFLRRDENEQFF
CDR3nt: TGTGCCAGCAGCTTTCTGAGGCGGGATGAAAATGAGCAGTTCTTC

len: 14
j_gene: TRBJ2-1
d_gene: -
v_gene: TRBV12-3/TRBV12-4
abundance: many
CDR3aa: CASTGWKENNEQFF
CDR3nt: TGTGCCAGCACCGGGTGGAAGGAAAACAATGAGCAGTTCTTC